The rows below give T cell receptor beta chains drawn from one sample of a study of cytomegalovirus exposure and HLA in healthy donors. Some clones are missing from TCRdb's copy, which holds only in-frame ones; the method was immunoSEQ multiplex PCR. The data contain 200,000 to 250,000 clones, approximately 80% of them seen just once; the ten biggest clones take up 2.5% to 3%. The sample consisted of PBMCs. The receptors originated from a man aged 25 to 40 in good health and CMV-seronegative. CDR3s include the opening cysteine and the closing phenylalanine or tryptophan. The order of the fields is D gene, V gene, clone size, J gene, CDR3 DNA, CDR3 protein. D genes are given only for firm matches. Clone sizes are given selectively: once, few, many, or a class where the clone is expanded.

-	TRBV9	-	TRBJ2-3	TGTGCCAGCAGCGTAGCTCCCAGGTCGGAAGATACGCAGTATTTT	CASSVAPRSEDTQYF
-	TRBV4-1	few	TRBJ1-4	TGCGCCAGCAGCTTTCAGGGGGAAAAACTGTTTTTT	CASSFQGEKLFF
-	TRBV4-1	-	TRBJ2-3	TGCGCCAGCAGCCAAGATGGCGGGAGCACAGATACGCAGTATTTT	CASSQDGGSTDTQYF
-	TRBV5-5	once	TRBJ2-2	TGTGCCAGCAGCTTGGGGGGAGCCAACACCGGGGAGCTGTTTTTT	CASSLGGANTGELFF
TRBD1	TRBV19	-	TRBJ1-2	TGTGCCAGTAGAACGGGACAGACTAACTATGGCTACACCTTC	CASRTGQTNYGYTF
-	TRBV25-1	-	TRBJ2-3	TGTGCCAGCAGTGAATCGTGGGGCCGGAGCACAGATACGCAGTATTTT	CASSESWGRSTDTQYF
TRBD1	TRBV5-6	-	TRBJ1-4	TGTGCCAGCAGCTACGGACAGGGAAGAGAAAAACTGTTTTTT	CASSYGQGREKLFF
TRBD2	TRBV2	-	TRBJ2-2	TGTGCCAGCAGTGGGGCCGGGACTAGACAATCCGGGGAGCTGTTTTTT	CASSGAGTRQSGELFF
-	TRBV7-9	-	TRBJ2-3	TGTTCCAGCAGCCCCATGAGCGTATTTAGCACAGATACGCAGTATTTT	CSSSPMSVFSTDTQYF
TRBD1	TRBV6-5	-	TRBJ2-2	TGTGCCAGCAGACTGACAGGGGGCGCGACTGGGGAGCTGTTTTTT	CASRLTGGATGELFF